The rows below give T cell receptor beta chains drawn from one sample of a study of blood T cell repertoires in COVID-19. This table comes from immunoSEQ multiplex PCR, and its TCRdb copy is limited to in-frame clones, with some not included. There are 160,000 or so clones in the sample; 80% to 90% occur only once, and over 2% lies in the top ten. The sequenced sample was peripheral blood. The receptors derive from a woman between 65 and 79 years old with acute or convalescent COVID-19. The CDR3 runs from the conserved cysteine through the conserved F or W. The D gene is left open where the match is weak. Part of the rows lack a size; the others show once, few, many or a class for expanded clones.

-	TRBJ1-1	TRBV4-3	-	TGCGCCAGCAGCCAAGAAAACAGGGCGCACAGTTCTGAAGCTTTCTTT	CASSQENRAHSSEAFF
-	TRBJ2-7	TRBV6-4	TRBD1	TGTGCCAGCAGTGACTCACCAGGGGACAGGGAATCCTACGAGCAGTACTTC	CASSDSPGDRESYEQYF
-	TRBJ1-4	TRBV7-2	-	TGTGCCAGCAGTCCCCGAAATGGGGGGTCTAATGAAAAACTGTTTTTT	CASSPRNGGSNEKLFF
once	TRBJ1-3	TRBV5-1	-	TGCGCCAGCAGCTTGGGACAGGCACAGAGGGGAAACACCATATATTTT	CASSLGQAQRGNTIYF
-	TRBJ2-4	TRBV18	TRBD1	TGTGCCAGCTCACCATCGACCGGGACAGGTAACATTCAGTACTTC	CASSPSTGTGNIQYF
once	TRBJ1-6	TRBV19	-	TGTGCCAGTAGTAGGCTGGTCTATTCACCCCTCCACTTT	CASSRLVYSPLHF
-	TRBJ1-6	TRBV3-1/TRBV3-2	-	TGTGCCAGCAGCCAAGATGACAGCCGAAGGGAACCCCTCCACTTT	CASSQDDSRREPLHF
-	TRBJ1-3	TRBV12-2	-	TGTGCAAGCCCCGGGGGGGGCGCAGATGACACCATATATTTT	CASPGGGADDTIYF
-	TRBJ2-3	TRBV28	TRBD2	TGTGCCAGCAGTTTACGGCGGGGGGGGAGGTCGAGGGATACGCAGTATTTT	CASSLRRGGRSRDTQYF
-	TRBJ2-1	TRBV2	TRBD2	TGTGCCAGCAGTGAGAGTAGCGGGGGGCTCACCTACAATGAGCAGTTCTTC	CASSESSGGLTYNEQFF
-	TRBJ2-2	TRBV27	-	TGTGCCAGCAGTTTAGTCGTCGGGGAGCTGTTTTTT	CASSLVVGELFF
-	TRBJ1-1	TRBV9	TRBD1	TGTGCCAGCAGCGAGGGGGGACAGGGGAGCACTGAAGCTTTCTTT	CASSEGGQGSTEAFF
-	TRBJ2-2	TRBV30	-	TGTGCCTGGAGTTATTTAGGGGTGGGTGCCACCGGGGAGCTGTTTTTT	CAWSYLGVGATGELFF
-	TRBJ2-1	TRBV5-1	TRBD1	TGCGCCAGCAGATTTGCGGGACAGGGGCCGTTCTTC	CASRFAGQGPFF
-	TRBJ2-6	TRBV5-1	-	TGCGCCAGCAGCTTGGTACAGTCTGGGGCCAACGTCCTGACTTTC	CASSLVQSGANVLTF
-	TRBJ1-6	TRBV5-6	TRBD1	TGTGCCAGCAGCCTTAGGACAGGGGATGCTAATTCACCCCTCCACTTT	CASSLRTGDANSPLHF
-	TRBJ2-5	TRBV3-1/TRBV3-2	TRBD2	TGTGCCAGCAGCCAAAATATACTAGCGGGGCAAGAGACCCAGTACTTC	CASSQNILAGQETQYF
-	TRBJ1-6	TRBV10-3	TRBD1	TGTGCCATCAGGGGACAGGGCTCGGGCTCCTATAATTCACCCCTCCACTTT	CAIRGQGSGSYNSPLHF
-	TRBJ2-4	TRBV11-2	-	TGTGCCAGCAGCTTAGACCTCGGTACCCGCCAAAACATTCAGTACTTC	CASSLDLGTRQNIQYF
-	TRBJ1-6	TRBV18	-	TGTGCCAGCTCACCAGGAGCTAATGGGTCACCCCTCCACTTT	CASSPGANGSPLHF
-	TRBJ1-1	TRBV18	-	TGTGCCAGCTCACCCCGGGTAACTGAAGCTTTCTTT	CASSPRVTEAFF
once	TRBJ2-1	TRBV5-1	TRBD2	TGCGCCAGCAGCCGTTCCGAGACTAGCGGGGGGGCATATGAGCAGTTCTTC	CASSRSETSGGAYEQFF
few	TRBJ1-2	TRBV5-1	TRBD1	TGCGCCAGCAGCATCGGGACAGGGGATAACTATGGCTACACCTTC	CASSIGTGDNYGYTF
-	TRBJ1-2	TRBV6-6	-	TGTGCCAGCATTGTAGGGGCGGATGGCTACACCTTC	CASIVGADGYTF
-	TRBJ1-6	TRBV5-1	TRBD1	TGCGCCAGCAGCCGCGACAGGGTTGCGAATTCACCCCTCCACTTT	CASSRDRVANSPLHF
-	TRBJ1-5	TRBV10-2	TRBD1	TGCGCCAGCAGTGAGAGGCAGGGGGCATTTCAGCCCCAGCATTTT	CASSERQGAFQPQHF
-	TRBJ1-1	TRBV6-5	-	TGTGCCAGCAGACCCTACAGGGCGGACACTGAAGCTTTCTTT	CASRPYRADTEAFF
-	TRBJ1-2	TRBV19	-	TGTGCCAGTAATCGGGGTAACTATGGCTACACCTTC	CASNRGNYGYTF
-	TRBJ2-7	TRBV2	TRBD2	TGTGCCAGCAGTGAAGGGCTAGCGGGGGGGTCGTTGTACTTC	CASSEGLAGGSLYF
-	TRBJ1-6	TRBV11-1	-	TGTGCCAGCAGCTTAGGGCCCTGGGAGAATTCACCCCTCCACTTT	CASSLGPWENSPLHF
once	TRBJ1-6	TRBV30	-	TGTGCCTGGAGTGTGCAGGGGATAACATCACCCCTCCACTTT	CAWSVQGITSPLHF
-	TRBJ2-3	TRBV3-1/TRBV3-2	TRBD2	TGTGCCAGCAGACAACTAGCGGGGGAGTTATATACGCAGTATTTT	CASRQLAGELYTQYF
-	TRBJ2-4	TRBV18	TRBD1	TGTGCCAGCTCACCTAACCAGGGGGCGATAAACATTCAGTACTTC	CASSPNQGAINIQYF
-	TRBJ2-5	TRBV28	-	TGTGCCAGCAGTTTAGGCAGGGTGCCAGAGACCCAGTACTTC	CASSLGRVPETQYF
-	TRBJ2-3	TRBV2	TRBD2	TGTGCCAGCACCCGTCCCGGGACTAGCGGGGGGACAGATACGCAGTATTTT	CASTRPGTSGGTDTQYF
-	TRBJ2-3	TRBV9	TRBD1	TGTGCCAGCGCACCCACAGGGGGCACAGATACGCAGTATTTT	CASAPTGGTDTQYF
-	TRBJ2-3	TRBV10-1	-	TGCGCCAGCAGTGAGTCGAGGGTTGGTACGCAGTATTTT	CASSESRVGTQYF
-	TRBJ2-7	TRBV2	-	TGTGCCAGCAGTGAACCCCTCACAGGGCTCCCCTACGAGCAGTACTTC	CASSEPLTGLPYEQYF
-	TRBJ2-7	TRBV6-5	-	TGTGCCAGCAGTTACTACCAGGGGGGAGGCTACGAGCAGTACTTC	CASSYYQGGGYEQYF
-	TRBJ1-2	TRBV7-2	TRBD1	TGTGCCGTCACATTCGGACAGGGGTATGGCTACACCTTC	CAVTFGQGYGYTF
-	TRBJ1-5	TRBV7-9	-	TGTGCCAGCAGCTTACGCGATCAGCCCCAGCATTTT	CASSLRDQPQHF
-	TRBJ1-1	TRBV5-6	-	TGTGCCAGCAGCTTACAGGGAGATTGGAACACTGAAGCTTTCTTT	CASSLQGDWNTEAFF
-	TRBJ2-7	TRBV14	-	TGTGCCAGCAGCCAAGATCAGGACGAGCAGTACTTC	CASSQDQDEQYF
-	TRBJ1-1	TRBV14	TRBD1	TGTGCCAGCAGCCGAGACAGGGGGGATGCTTTCTTT	CASSRDRGDAFF
-	TRBJ1-3	TRBV14	-	TGTGCCAGCAGCTTCTCGGGGTTCAACACCATATATTTT	CASSFSGFNTIYF
-	TRBJ1-1	TRBV7-2	TRBD1	TGTGCCAGCAGCCCGAGACAGGGGGCTGGCACTGAAGCTTTCTTT	CASSPRQGAGTEAFF
-	TRBJ2-5	TRBV11-2	-	TGTGCCAGCAGCTGGGGACTGAACTCTCGCGGAGAGACCCAGTACTTC	CASSWGLNSRGETQYF
-	TRBJ2-5	TRBV11-2	TRBD2	TGTGCCAGCAGCTTGCCTAGCGGGGGGCAAGAGACCCAGTACTTC	CASSLPSGGQETQYF
-	TRBJ1-2	TRBV10-3	-	TGTGCCATCAGTGACCCCCCAGGGGACTATGGCTACACCTTC	CAISDPPGDYGYTF
-	TRBJ1-1	TRBV10-3	TRBD1	TGTGCCACGGGGAAGGGACAGAGCCACACTGAAGCTTTCTTT	CATGKGQSHTEAFF
-	TRBJ2-5	TRBV9	TRBD1	TGTGCCAGCAGCGCGGGACAGCCGACGGGGACCCAGTACTTC	CASSAGQPTGTQYF
-	TRBJ2-7	TRBV6-2/TRBV6-3	TRBD2	TGTGCCAGCAGCCCCTCGGCCGCGGGGGGACACGAGCAGTACTTC	CASSPSAAGGHEQYF
once	TRBJ1-2	TRBV29-1	-	TGCAGCGTTGACGTTTTAGGGGCAGGGTCTGGCTACACCTTC	CSVDVLGAGSGYTF
-	TRBJ1-3	TRBV6-5	-	TGTGCCAGCACCGTCGACATTCTCTCTGGAAACACCATATATTTT	CASTVDILSGNTIYF
-	TRBJ1-2	TRBV2	-	TGTGCCAGCAGTGGTGACGGTTACTATGGTGGCTACACCTTC	CASSGDGYYGGYTF
once	TRBJ2-3	TRBV5-1	-	TGCGCCAGCCGACAGCTACTACTTAGCACAGATACGCAGTATTTT	CASRQLLLSTDTQYF
-	TRBJ1-2	TRBV6-1	TRBD1	TGTGCCAGCAGTGAGTCAGGGGGTAAATATGGCTACACCTTC	CASSESGGKYGYTF